This T cell receptor (beta chain) originates from a study of T cell responses to AZD1222 COVID-19 vaccine. Study results and caveats: Baseline seropositives among AZD1222 recipients totaled only 5 to 7.

V gave up 3 bases and J gave up 9 bases, with 15 bases separating them. Germline loops: CDR1 MNHEY, CDR2 SMNVEV (reference sequence). The CDR3 covers 15 residues. On this clone: No antigen is known for it.

Generated by immunoSEQ multiplex PCR, the TCRdb table keeps only in-frame clones and is missing some. The sample consists of under 100,000 clones, roughly 90% of them appearing once. This TCR was recovered from an adult in good health. Source: peripheral blood, taken on day 0 of AZD1222 vaccination. This sequence joins TRBV27 and TRBJ1-6, with D perhaps matching TRBD1 (5 bases). This CDR3 reads CASSLGQGFGSPLHF. In DNA, the CDR3 is TGTGCCAGCAGTTTGGGTCAGGGCTTTGGTTCACCCCTCCACTTT.